The rows below give T cell receptor beta chains drawn from one sample of a study of regulatory T cells in long-lasting Graves disease. MiXCR, run by TCRdb on the multiplex PCR reads, gives a single entry per CDR3 protein. The data hold about 300,000 distinct CDR3 sequences, with under 25% observed a single time. The sample in question was peripheral blood mononuclear cells (PBMCs), obtained when the disease was refractory, from a patient treated with antithyroid drugs. These receptors were collected from a female donor with Graves disease. The CDR3 runs from the conserved cysteine through the conserved F or W. The order of the fields is J gene, clone size, D gene, V gene, CDR3 protein, CDR3 DNA. The D gene is left open where the match is weak. Clone size is stated in some rows and not others, as once, few, many or a class when expanded.

J: TRBJ1-2
size: many
D: .
V: TRBV28
CDR3: CASSPSQNYGYTF
DNA: TGTGCCAGCAGCCCTAGCCAGAACTATGGCTACACCTTC

J: TRBJ1-3
size: .
D: .
V: TRBV7-2
CDR3: CASSLGGVRGNTIYF
DNA: TGTGCCAGCAGCTTAGGAGGGGTCCGAGGAAACACCATATATTTT

J: TRBJ1-4
size: many
D: TRBD1
V: TRBV7-2
CDR3: CASSFGGQPHEKLFF
DNA: TGTGCCAGCAGCTTCGGGGGACAGCCTCATGAAAAACTGTTTTTT

J: TRBJ2-5
size: many
D: TRBD2
V: TRBV6-5
CDR3: CASSYSRLGLAGGAHQETQYF
DNA: TGTGCCAGCAGTTACTCGAGATTAGGACTAGCGGGAGGAGCTCACCAAGAGACCCAGTACTTC

J: TRBJ1-2
size: .
D: .
V: TRBV30
CDR3: CARGPSYGYTF
DNA: TGTGCCCGGGGCCCTTCCTATGGCTACACCTTC

J: TRBJ2-7
size: .
D: .
V: TRBV20-1
CDR3: CSARAGASDEQYF
DNA: TGCAGTGCTAGAGCTGGGGCTTCGGACGAGCAGTACTTC

J: TRBJ2-7
size: .
D: .
V: TRBV7-9
CDR3: CASSLGYLGRGGYEQYF
DNA: TGTGCCAGCAGCTTAGGCTATCTCGGACGGGGCGGATACGAGCAGTACTTC

J: TRBJ1-5
size: many
D: .
V: TRBV2
CDR3: CASSEALQSAAQHF
DNA: TGTGCCAGCAGTGAAGCGCTTCAGAGCGCAGCCCAGCATTTT

J: TRBJ2-2
size: few
D: .
V: TRBV25-1
CDR3: CATTEGSGTGELFF
DNA: TGTGCCACCACAGAGGGAAGTGGCACCGGGGAGCTGTTTTTT

J: TRBJ1-2
size: .
D: .
V: TRBV7-9
CDR3: CASSLVGGSHPYTF
DNA: TGTGCCAGCAGCTTAGTAGGAGGCAGTCACCCCTACACCTTC

J: TRBJ2-7
size: few
D: .
V: TRBV12-3/TRBV12-4
CDR3: CASSLSGGSEHEQYF
DNA: TGTGCCAGCAGTTTGTCGGGTGGGAGTGAGCACGAGCAGTACTTC

J: TRBJ1-4
size: .
D: .
V: TRBV7-9
CDR3: CASSLWGADEKLFF
DNA: TGTGCCAGCAGCTTATGGGGAGCGGATGAAAAACTGTTTTTT

J: TRBJ2-7
size: .
D: .
V: TRBV7-2
CDR3: CASSLEAWGAYEQYF
DNA: TGTGCCAGCAGCTTAGAAGCATGGGGGGCCTACGAGCAGTACTTC

J: TRBJ2-7
size: .
D: .
V: TRBV4-2
CDR3: CASSPQGISYEQYF
DNA: TGTGCCAGCAGCCCCCAGGGGATCTCCTACGAGCAGTACTTC

J: TRBJ1-5
size: few
D: .
V: TRBV28
CDR3: CASSLFGGNQPQHF
DNA: TGTGCCAGCAGTTTATTCGGGGGGAATCAGCCCCAGCATTTT

J: TRBJ2-7
size: .
D: .
V: TRBV5-1
CDR3: CASSLVGEGALSYEQYF
DNA: TGCGCCAGCAGCTTGGTAGGTGAAGGGGCCTTATCCTACGAGCAGTACTTC

J: TRBJ1-6
size: .
D: .
V: TRBV19
CDR3: CASSIGGAMTPLHF
DNA: TGTGCCAGTAGTATAGGAGGCGCAATGACACCCCTCCACTTT

J: TRBJ2-1
size: few
D: TRBD2
V: TRBV5-1
CDR3: CASSLASSGKYNEQFF
DNA: TGCGCCAGCAGCTTGGCCTCTAGCGGGAAATACAATGAGCAGTTCTTC

J: TRBJ2-2
size: .
D: .
V: TRBV27
CDR3: CATLGGGELFF
DNA: TGTGCCACCCTGGGTGGCGGGGAGCTGTTTTTT

J: TRBJ2-2
size: .
D: .
V: TRBV20-1
CDR3: CSGEGGVTNAGELFF
DNA: TGCAGTGGAGAGGGAGGAGTCACCAACGCCGGGGAGCTGTTTTTT

J: TRBJ2-1
size: once
D: TRBD2
V: TRBV6-1
CDR3: CASDDAGGPYGNEQFF
DNA: TGTGCCAGCGACGACGCGGGAGGGCCCTACGGCAATGAGCAGTTCTTC

J: TRBJ2-4
size: few
D: .
V: TRBV12-3/TRBV12-4
CDR3: CASSLSRGGQYF
DNA: TGTGCCAGCAGTTTAAGTAGAGGGGGTCAGTACTTC

J: TRBJ2-1
size: few
D: .
V: TRBV19
CDR3: CASSSLAVSYEQFF
DNA: TGTGCCAGTAGTTCCTTAGCGGTGTCTTATGAGCAGTTCTTC

J: TRBJ1-5
size: few
D: TRBD1
V: TRBV4-3
CDR3: CASSQDVGQGSNQPQHF
DNA: TGCGCCAGCAGCCAAGATGTGGGACAGGGCAGCAATCAGCCCCAGCATTTT

J: TRBJ1-2
size: many
D: .
V: TRBV12-3/TRBV12-4
CDR3: CASSLVGGTGYTF
DNA: TGTGCCAGCAGTTTAGTGGGGGGAACGGGCTACACCTTC

J: TRBJ1-2
size: many
D: TRBD1
V: TRBV3-1
CDR3: CASSSRTGAGGYTF
DNA: TGTGCCAGCAGCTCGAGGACAGGGGCAGGGGGCTACACCTTC

J: TRBJ2-2
size: many
D: TRBD2
V: TRBV2
CDR3: CASKAGGLAGELFF
DNA: TGTGCCAGCAAAGCGGGAGGGCTGGCCGGGGAGCTGTTTTTT

J: TRBJ2-1
size: .
D: TRBD2
V: TRBV6-1
CDR3: CASRSKREVDYNEQFF
DNA: TGTGCCAGCAGAAGTAAGCGGGAGGTAGACTACAATGAGCAGTTCTTC

J: TRBJ2-7
size: .
D: TRBD2
V: TRBV12-5
CDR3: CAKGESGRAGEQYF
DNA: TGTGCTAAGGGGGAGAGCGGGAGGGCGGGAGAGCAGTACTTC

J: TRBJ1-6
size: few
D: TRBD1
V: TRBV11-2
CDR3: CASSLDRVETEF
DNA: TGTGCCAGCAGCCTCGACAGGGTGGAAACCGAATTT

J: TRBJ1-1
size: .
D: .
V: TRBV4-1
CDR3: CASSQFGSNTEAFF
DNA: TGCGCCAGCAGCCAATTCGGGAGTAACACTGAAGCTTTCTTT

J: TRBJ1-1
size: .
D: .
V: TRBV4-3
CDR3: CASSQEVTHTEAFF
DNA: TGCGCCAGCAGCCAAGAGGTCACCCACACTGAAGCTTTCTTT

J: TRBJ2-7
size: many
D: .
V: TRBV20-1
CDR3: CSASRGPGENDTYEQYF
DNA: TGCAGTGCTAGTCGGGGGCCGGGGGAGAACGATACCTACGAGCAGTACTTC

J: TRBJ2-7
size: few
D: TRBD2
V: TRBV28
CDR3: CASSRAGPYEQYF
DNA: TGTGCCAGCAGCCGAGCGGGGCCCTACGAGCAGTACTTC

J: TRBJ2-7
size: .
D: .
V: TRBV6-1
CDR3: CASCCGKASYEQYF
DNA: TGTGCCAGCTGCTGCGGGAAGGCCTCCTACGAGCAGTACTTC

J: TRBJ1-5
size: .
D: TRBD1
V: TRBV4-1
CDR3: CASSPGQGTYQPQHF
DNA: TGCGCCAGCAGTCCTGGACAGGGCACTTATCAGCCCCAGCATTTT

J: TRBJ1-5
size: .
D: TRBD1
V: TRBV28
CDR3: CASSSRQGLQPQHF
DNA: TGTGCCAGCAGTTCCCGACAGGGGCTACAGCCCCAGCATTTT

J: TRBJ2-2
size: .
D: .
V: TRBV7-2
CDR3: CASSITGSTGELFF
DNA: TGTGCCAGCAGCATAACAGGGTCCACCGGGGAGCTGTTTTTT

J: TRBJ1-1
size: few
D: .
V: TRBV4-1
CDR3: CASSQVLDANTEAFF
DNA: TGCGCCAGCAGCCAAGTCTTGGACGCGAACACTGAAGCTTTCTTT

J: TRBJ1-5
size: few
D: .
V: TRBV28
CDR3: CASKGVISNQPQHF
DNA: TGTGCCAGCAAGGGAGTTATAAGCAATCAGCCCCAGCATTTT

J: TRBJ1-5
size: many
D: TRBD1
V: TRBV12-3/TRBV12-4
CDR3: CASSLFTGVNQPQHF
DNA: TGTGCCAGCAGTTTATTTACAGGGGTAAATCAGCCCCAGCATTTT

J: TRBJ2-3
size: .
D: .
V: TRBV6-9
CDR3: CASSYDALGATDTQYF
DNA: TGTGCCAGCAGTTATGACGCGTTAGGTGCCACAGATACGCAGTATTTT

J: TRBJ2-2
size: few
D: TRBD2
V: TRBV12-3/TRBV12-4
CDR3: CASSWGLAGSGGELFF
DNA: TGTGCCAGCAGCTGGGGACTAGCGGGAAGCGGCGGGGAGCTGTTTTTT

J: TRBJ2-7
size: .
D: TRBD1
V: TRBV19
CDR3: CASSSPGQGNEQYF
DNA: TGTGCCAGCAGCTCTCCGGGACAGGGGAACGAGCAGTACTTC

J: TRBJ1-5
size: .
D: TRBD1
V: TRBV15
CDR3: CATSRDLRTGIQPQHF
DNA: TGTGCCACCAGCAGAGATCTTAGGACAGGGATTCAGCCCCAGCATTTT

J: TRBJ2-1
size: .
D: .
V: TRBV12-3/TRBV12-4
CDR3: CASSLSRGDRYNEQFF
DNA: TGTGCCAGCAGTTTAAGCCGTGGGGATCGGTACAATGAGCAGTTCTTC

J: TRBJ2-2
size: few
D: .
V: TRBV7-3
CDR3: CASSWGASGTGELFF
DNA: TGTGCCAGCAGCTGGGGGGCTAGCGGCACCGGGGAGCTGTTTTTT

J: TRBJ2-5
size: .
D: TRBD2
V: TRBV7-3
CDR3: CASSALGGGEETQYF
DNA: TGTGCCAGCAGCGCCTTGGGGGGGGGGGAAGAGACCCAGTACTTC

J: TRBJ2-1
size: once
D: .
V: TRBV12-3/TRBV12-4
CDR3: CASSAWGEVFYNEQFF
DNA: TGTGCCAGCAGTGCGTGGGGGGAGGTGTTCTACAATGAGCAGTTCTTC

J: TRBJ1-5
size: .
D: .
V: TRBV15
CDR3: CATSRDRNPGQPQHF
DNA: TGTGCCACCAGCAGAGATCGGAACCCAGGTCAGCCCCAGCATTTT

J: TRBJ2-2
size: .
D: TRBD1
V: TRBV27
CDR3: CASRGYDRGLTGELFF
DNA: TGTGCCAGCAGGGGGTACGACAGGGGGCTGACCGGGGAGCTGTTTTTT

J: TRBJ2-7
size: many
D: TRBD1
V: TRBV7-2
CDR3: CASSLYGTADEQYF
DNA: TGTGCCAGCAGCCTTTACGGGACAGCCGACGAGCAGTACTTC

J: TRBJ2-5
size: .
D: TRBD1
V: TRBV5-6
CDR3: CASSPPREGAQQETQYF
DNA: TGTGCCAGCAGCCCGCCCCGCGAGGGGGCGCAACAAGAGACCCAGTACTTC

J: TRBJ2-1
size: few
D: .
V: TRBV2
CDR3: CASSFRPGDEQFF
DNA: TGTGCCAGCAGTTTCCGCCCCGGGGATGAGCAGTTCTTC

J: TRBJ2-5
size: many
D: .
V: TRBV6-5
CDR3: CASSYLGDQETQYF
DNA: TGTGCCAGCAGTTACCTTGGGGACCAAGAGACCCAGTACTTC

J: TRBJ2-2
size: few
D: .
V: TRBV7-2
CDR3: CASSLESVRTNTGELFF
DNA: TGTGCCAGCAGCTTAGAATCGGTCAGAACCAACACCGGGGAGCTGTTTTTT

J: TRBJ2-5
size: many
D: .
V: TRBV2
CDR3: CATALETQYF
DNA: TGTGCCACTGCCCTTGAGACCCAGTACTTC